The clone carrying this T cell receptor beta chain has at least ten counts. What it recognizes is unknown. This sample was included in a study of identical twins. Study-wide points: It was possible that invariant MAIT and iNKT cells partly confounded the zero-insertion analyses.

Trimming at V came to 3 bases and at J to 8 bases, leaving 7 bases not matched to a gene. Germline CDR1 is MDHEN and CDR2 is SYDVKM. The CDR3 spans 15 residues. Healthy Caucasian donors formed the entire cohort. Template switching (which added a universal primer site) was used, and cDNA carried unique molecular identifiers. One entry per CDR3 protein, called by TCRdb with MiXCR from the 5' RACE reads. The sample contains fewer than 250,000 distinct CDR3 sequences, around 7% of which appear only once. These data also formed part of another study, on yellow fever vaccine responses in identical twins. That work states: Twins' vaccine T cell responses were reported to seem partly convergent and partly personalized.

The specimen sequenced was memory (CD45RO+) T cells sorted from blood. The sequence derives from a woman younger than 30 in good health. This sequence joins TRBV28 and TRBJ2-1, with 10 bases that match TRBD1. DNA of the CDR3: TGTGCCAGCAGTTTTGGACAGGGGGACTTCGATGAGCAGTTCTTC. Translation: CASSFGQGDFDEQFF.